This TCR beta chain emerged from a study of blood T cell repertoires in COVID-19. Study overall: The United States, Italy and Spain supplied acute and convalescent COVID-19 samples.

Sequenced by immunoSEQ multiplex PCR; TCRdb stores in-frame clones only, minus some. The sample comprises a few hundred thousand clones, roughly 90% of which are singletons, and around 1.3% rests with the top ten. V gave up 1 base and J gave up 7 bases; unmatched junction bases: 5. In germline, CDR1 is MGHRA, CDR2 YSYEKL. The CDR3 is 15 residues long. The sequenced material came from peripheral blood. The clonotype was recovered from a man between 35 and 55 years old with acute or convalescent COVID-19. The chain couples TRBV4-1 to TRBJ1-3, with 9 bases fitting TRBD1. In DNA form, the CDR3 reads TGCGCCAGCAGCCAAGCCGGGACAGGGAGGAACACCATATATTTT. Protein sequence: CASSQAGTGRNTIYF.